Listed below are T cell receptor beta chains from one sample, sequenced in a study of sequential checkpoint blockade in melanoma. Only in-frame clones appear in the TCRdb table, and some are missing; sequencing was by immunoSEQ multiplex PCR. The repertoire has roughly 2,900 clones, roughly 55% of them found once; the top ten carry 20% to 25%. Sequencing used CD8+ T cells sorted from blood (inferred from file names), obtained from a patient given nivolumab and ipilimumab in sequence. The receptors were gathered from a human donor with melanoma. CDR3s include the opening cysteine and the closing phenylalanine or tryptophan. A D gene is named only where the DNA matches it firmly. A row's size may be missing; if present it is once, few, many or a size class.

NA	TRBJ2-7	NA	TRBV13	TGTGCCAGCAACAAGGCTGGGCACGAGCAGTACTTC	CASNKAGHEQYF
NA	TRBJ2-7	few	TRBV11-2	TGTGCCAGCAGCTCCCCCGTAGGCGGGCACTACGAGCAGTACTTC	CASSSPVGGHYEQYF
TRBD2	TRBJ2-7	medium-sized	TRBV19	TGTGCCAGTAGTCCACCGGGACTAGCGTACGAGCAGTACTTC	CASSPPGLAYEQYF
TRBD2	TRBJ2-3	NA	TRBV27	TGTGCCAGCAGTTTTTTTAGCGGGGGAGACGATACGCAGTATTTT	CASSFFSGGDDTQYF
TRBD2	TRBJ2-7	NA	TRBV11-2	TGTGCCAGCAGCTTAGTGAGTGGACTAGCGGGAGGTGAGCAGTACTTC	CASSLVSGLAGGEQYF
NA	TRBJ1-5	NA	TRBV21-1	TGTGCCAGCAGCAGAGGACGTGACAGGGTTTATCAGCCCCAGCATTTT	CASSRGRDRVYQPQHF
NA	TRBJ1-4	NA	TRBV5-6	TGTGCCAGCAGCTTGGCTCGGGTGGATGAAAAACTGTTTTTT	CASSLARVDEKLFF
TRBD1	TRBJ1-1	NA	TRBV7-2	TGTGCCAGCAGCTTAGGGACAGGGGGTTATCTGAACACTGAAGCTTTCTTT	CASSLGTGGYLNTEAFF
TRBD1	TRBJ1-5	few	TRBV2	TGTGCCAGCAGTGAAGGCATGAACAGGGGGCTTCAGCCCCAGCATTTT	CASSEGMNRGLQPQHF
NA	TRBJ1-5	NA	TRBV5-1	TGCGCCAGCAGAGGCAGGGCCCCACCGCCCCAGCATTTT	CASRGRAPPPQHF
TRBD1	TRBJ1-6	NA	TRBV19	TGTGCCAGTAGTACAATGGGACAGGCCAATTCACCCCTCCACTTT	CASSTMGQANSPLHF
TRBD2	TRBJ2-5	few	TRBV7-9	TGTGCCAGCAGCCTCGGGACTAGCGGGAGCCCTAGGAAGACCCAGTACTTC	CASSLGTSGSPRKTQYF
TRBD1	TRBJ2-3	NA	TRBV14	TGTGCCAGCAGCCAAGCCACGGGACAGATCACAGATACGCAGTATTTT	CASSQATGQITDTQYF
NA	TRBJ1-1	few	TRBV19	TGTGCCAGCTCGGGGCCAGGGGAAACTGAAGCTTTCTTT	CASSGPGETEAFF
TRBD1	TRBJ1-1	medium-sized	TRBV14	TGTGCCAGCAGCCAATTTTTAGGGGGCGCGTCCACTGAAGCTTTCTTT	CASSQFLGGASTEAFF
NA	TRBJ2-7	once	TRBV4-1	TGCGCCAGCAGCCAAGATATTTCGCAGGGGTACGAGCAGTACTTC	CASSQDISQGYEQYF
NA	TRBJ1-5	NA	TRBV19	TGTGCCAGTAGTACCCCGTGGCAGAACAATCAGCCCCAGCATTTT	CASSTPWQNNQPQHF
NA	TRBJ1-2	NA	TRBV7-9	TGTGCCAGCAGCTATTCGACAGGCGGGCTCTATGGCTACACCTTC	CASSYSTGGLYGYTF
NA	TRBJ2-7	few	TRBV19	TGTGCCAGTAGTACAGGGGGGGAGCAGTACTTC	CASSTGGEQYF
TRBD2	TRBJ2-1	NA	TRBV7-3	TGTGCCAGCAGCTCGACTAGCGGGGAAATCGGGGAGCAGTTCTTC	CASSSTSGEIGEQFF
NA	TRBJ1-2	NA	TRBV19	TGTGCCAGTAGTATAGATCTAACAGGGACCTTAAATGGCTACACCTTC	CASSIDLTGTLNGYTF
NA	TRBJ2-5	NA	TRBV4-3	TGCGCCAGCAGCCAAAACAGGGAAGAGACCCAGTACTTC	CASSQNREETQYF
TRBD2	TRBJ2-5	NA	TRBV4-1	TGCGCCAGCAGCCAAGTTGGGACTAGCTTAGAGACCCAGTACTTC	CASSQVGTSLETQYF
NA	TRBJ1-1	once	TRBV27	TGTGCCAGCTCCGCCGGGGGGAACACTGAAGCTTTCTTT	CASSAGGNTEAFF
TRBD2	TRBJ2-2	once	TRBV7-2	TGTGCCAGCAGCTTTAGCGGGGGGGCGGTCGGGGAGCTGTTTTTT	CASSFSGGAVGELFF
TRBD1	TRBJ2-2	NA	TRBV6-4	TGTGCCAGCAGTGAACAGGACAGGGACACCGGGGAGCTGTTTTTT	CASSEQDRDTGELFF
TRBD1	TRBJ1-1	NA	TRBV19	TGTGCCAGTAGTCCCACAGGGGGCAGTGGGAACACTGAAGCTTTCTTT	CASSPTGGSGNTEAFF
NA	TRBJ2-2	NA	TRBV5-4	TGTGCCAGCAGCTTGGTCCAGGCCGAACCCGGGGAGCTGTTTTTT	CASSLVQAEPGELFF
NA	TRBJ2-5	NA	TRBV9	TGTGCCAGCAGCTCGGGGGTAGAGGGACAAGAGACCCAGTACTTC	CASSSGVEGQETQYF
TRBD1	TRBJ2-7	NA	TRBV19	TGTGCCAGTAGTATCGCAGGGGGTTACGAGCAGTACTTC	CASSIAGGYEQYF
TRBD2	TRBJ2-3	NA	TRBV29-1	TGCAGCGTCCCTCTAGCGGGAGCGAGCACAGATACGCAGTATTTT	CSVPLAGASTDTQYF
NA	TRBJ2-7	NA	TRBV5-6	TGTGCCAGCAGTCTCCTTCGGACTCAAAACTACGAGCAGTACTTC	CASSLLRTQNYEQYF
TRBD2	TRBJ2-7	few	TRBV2	TGTGCCAGCAGTCCAGCCGGGACTAGCTACGAGCAGTACTTC	CASSPAGTSYEQYF
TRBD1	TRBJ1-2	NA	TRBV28	TGTGCCAGCAGGCCACTCTCCGGGACAGGGGCTTATGGCTACACCTTC	CASRPLSGTGAYGYTF
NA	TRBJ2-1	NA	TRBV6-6	TGTGCCAGCAGTCCCTCGCGCTTAGAAAACAATGAGCAGTTCTTC	CASSPSRLENNEQFF
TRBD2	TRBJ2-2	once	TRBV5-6	TGTGCCAGCAGCCAAGGACTAGCGCTCACCGGGGAGCTGTTTTTT	CASSQGLALTGELFF
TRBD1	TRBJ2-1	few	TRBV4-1	TGCGCCAGCAGCCGGACAGGGATCGGGTTGAGTATTTATGAGCAGTTCTTC	CASSRTGIGLSIYEQFF
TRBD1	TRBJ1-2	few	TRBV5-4	TGTGCCAGCAGCGTGGGACAGGGGATTAACTATGGCTACACCTTC	CASSVGQGINYGYTF
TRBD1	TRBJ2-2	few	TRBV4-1	TGCGCCAGCAGCCCAGAGGGACAATACAGGGGGGCCGGGGAGCTGTTTTTT	CASSPEGQYRGAGELFF
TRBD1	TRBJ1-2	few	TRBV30	TGTGCCGGTGATGGATCCGCCAAAGCCGATACAGGGGATGGCTACACCTTC	CAGDGSAKADTGDGYTF
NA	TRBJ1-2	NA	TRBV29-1	TGCAGCGTTGAAGATCCCAGACTAAATGGCTACACCTTC	CSVEDPRLNGYTF
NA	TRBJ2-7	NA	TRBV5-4	TGTGCCAGCAGCTTCGACAGACTCTACGAGCAGTACTTC	CASSFDRLYEQYF
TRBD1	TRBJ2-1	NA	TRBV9	TGTGCCAGCAGCGTAGCTAGGACAGGTTCCTACAATGAGCAGTTCTTC	CASSVARTGSYNEQFF
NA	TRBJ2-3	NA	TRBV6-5	TGTGCCAGCAGTTACTCGGCGGGCACAGATACGCAGTATTTT	CASSYSAGTDTQYF
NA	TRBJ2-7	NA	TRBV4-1	TGCGCCAGCAGCCAAGTGGGGGCACCAGAACGCTACGAGCAGTACTTC	CASSQVGAPERYEQYF
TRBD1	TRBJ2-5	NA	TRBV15	TGTGCCACCAGCAGGGAATCACAGGGGATAGAGACCCAGTACTTC	CATSRESQGIETQYF
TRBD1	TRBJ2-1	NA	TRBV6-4	TGTGCCAGCAGTGTGGGACAGGGGGGCTACAATGAGCAGTTCTTC	CASSVGQGGYNEQFF
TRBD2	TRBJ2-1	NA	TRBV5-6	TGTGCCAGCAGCTTGGCCGGGACTAGCGGATACAATGAGCAGTTCTTC	CASSLAGTSGYNEQFF
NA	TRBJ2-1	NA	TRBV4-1	TGCGCCAGCAGCCAAGACCAGGGATCCCCCCCGAATGAGCAGTTCTTC	CASSQDQGSPPNEQFF
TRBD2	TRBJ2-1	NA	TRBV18	TGTGCCAGCTCAACCACGGGCATTGGCGGGGGGTACAATGAGCAGTTCTTC	CASSTTGIGGGYNEQFF
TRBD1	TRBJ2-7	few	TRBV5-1	TGCGCCAGCAGCCCCCTCGGACAGGCTTCCCTGTTATTTGGCGAGCAGTACTTC	CASSPLGQASLLFGEQYF
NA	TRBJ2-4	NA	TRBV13	TGTGCCAGCAGCCTCGGGTCCACCCCCCCTCAGTACTTC	CASSLGSTPPQYF
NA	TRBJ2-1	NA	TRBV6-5	TGTGCCAGCAGTCCTATAGCGGTCTACAATGAGCAGTTCTTC	CASSPIAVYNEQFF
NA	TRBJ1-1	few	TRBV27	TGTGCCAGCAGTTTAGGGCCCTCGGGGAACTCTGAAGCTTTCTTT	CASSLGPSGNSEAFF
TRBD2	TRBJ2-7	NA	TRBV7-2	TGTGCCAGCAGCTTAGGAGGACTAGCCTACGAGCAGTACTTC	CASSLGGLAYEQYF
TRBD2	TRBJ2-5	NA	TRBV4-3	TGCGCCAGCAGCCAAGGGACGGGGGGGCGCTTGGCCCAGTACTTC	CASSQGTGGRLAQYF
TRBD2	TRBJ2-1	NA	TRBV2	TGTGCCAGCAGGACTAGCGGGGGGCACAATGAGCAGTTCTTC	CASRTSGGHNEQFF
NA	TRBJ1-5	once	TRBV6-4	TGTGCCAGCAGTGTGACGGACGGGAGGTGTAGCAATCAGCCCCAGCATTTT	CASSVTDGRCSNQPQHF
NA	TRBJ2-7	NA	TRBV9	TGTGCCAGCAGCCCAGGGGGAGGTCTCTACGAGCAGTACTTC	CASSPGGGLYEQYF